This T cell receptor (beta chain) was obtained from a study of shared clonotypes between healthy human individuals. About this clone itself: Antigen: not known.

Here immunoSEQ multiplex PCR was the method, and the copy in TCRdb shows in-frame clones only, minus some. The sample lists about 2,200,000 clones; more than 85% were seen once. The CDR3 spans 15 residues. CDR1 and CDR2 from the germline V gene are MDHEN and SYDVKM. Trimming took off 2 bases at V and 4 bases at J, with 14 bases between the two ends. Naive CD8 populations comprised CD45RO-negative cells positively selected for CCR7, excluding terminally differentiated effector memory CD45RA+ cells. Caucasian adults living in Nashville, Tennessee, provided all samples. Regarding the study as a whole: Rarefaction showed sorted-subset sequencing was incomplete despite large depth.

The chain couples TRBV28 to TRBJ1-2; weak D call: TRBD1 (6 bases). The receptor was isolated from a man between 18 and 35 years old in good health. Some clones in this sample may be carry-over from other donors' samples. The sequenced material came from naive CD8+ T cells from PBMCs. The CDR3 coding sequence is TGTGCCAGCAGTTTACGGCGGGGGCGAGGCTATGGCTACACCTTC. Translating gives CASSLRRGRGYGYTF.